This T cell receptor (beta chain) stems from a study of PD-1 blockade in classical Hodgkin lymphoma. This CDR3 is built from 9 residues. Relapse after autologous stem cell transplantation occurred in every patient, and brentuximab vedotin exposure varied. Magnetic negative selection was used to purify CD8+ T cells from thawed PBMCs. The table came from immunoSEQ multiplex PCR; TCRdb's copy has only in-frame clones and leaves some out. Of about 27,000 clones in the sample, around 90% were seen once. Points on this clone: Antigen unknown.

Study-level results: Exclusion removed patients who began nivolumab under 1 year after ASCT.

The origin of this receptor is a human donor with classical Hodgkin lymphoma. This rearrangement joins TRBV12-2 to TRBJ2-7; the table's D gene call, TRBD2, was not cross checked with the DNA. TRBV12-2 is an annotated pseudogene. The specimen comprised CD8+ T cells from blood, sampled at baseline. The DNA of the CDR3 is TGTGCAAGTCGCCCAATGGAGTGCTTC. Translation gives CASRPMECF.